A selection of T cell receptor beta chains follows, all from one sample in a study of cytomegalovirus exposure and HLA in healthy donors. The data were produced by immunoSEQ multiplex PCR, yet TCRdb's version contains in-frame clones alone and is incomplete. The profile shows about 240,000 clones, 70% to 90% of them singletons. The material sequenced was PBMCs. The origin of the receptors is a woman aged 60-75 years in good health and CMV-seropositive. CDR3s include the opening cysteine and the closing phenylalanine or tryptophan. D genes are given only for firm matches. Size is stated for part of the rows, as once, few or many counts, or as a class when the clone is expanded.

CDR3 DNA: TGTGCCAGCAGTCCCGGGACAGGGGGCAGAAACTATGGCTACACCTTC; CDR3 protein: CASSPGTGGRNYGYTF; J gene: TRBJ1-2; D gene: TRBD1; V gene: TRBV7-9; clone size: once
CDR3 DNA: TGTGCCAGCACCCGGGGGTCTGGGGGGTCCGAGCAGTACTTC; CDR3 protein: CASTRGSGGSEQYF; J gene: TRBJ2-7; D gene: .; V gene: TRBV11-2; clone size: .
CDR3 DNA: TGCGCCAGCAGCCAGCGGGAGACCGGGGAGCTGTTTTTT; CDR3 protein: CASSQRETGELFF; J gene: TRBJ2-2; D gene: TRBD2; V gene: TRBV5-1; clone size: .
CDR3 DNA: TGTGCCAGCAGTTTACTACAGGACGCAAAAAGCACAGATACGCAGTATTTT; CDR3 protein: CASSLLQDAKSTDTQYF; J gene: TRBJ2-3; D gene: .; V gene: TRBV28; clone size: .
CDR3 DNA: TGTGCCTGGAGCTACCCTAGCAATCAGCCCCAGCATTTT; CDR3 protein: CAWSYPSNQPQHF; J gene: TRBJ1-5; D gene: .; V gene: TRBV30; clone size: .
CDR3 DNA: TGTGCCAGCAGCTTGGCGGAGAGTACCGAGGGGGACACTGAAGCTTTCTTT; CDR3 protein: CASSLAESTEGDTEAFF; J gene: TRBJ1-1; D gene: .; V gene: TRBV5-5; clone size: .
CDR3 DNA: TGTGCCAGCAGTGAAACGAACATTGGCTACACCTTC; CDR3 protein: CASSETNIGYTF; J gene: TRBJ1-2; D gene: .; V gene: TRBV2; clone size: .
CDR3 DNA: TGTGCCAGCAGCCAAGAGGGCCCCTACTATGGCTACACCTTC; CDR3 protein: CASSQEGPYYGYTF; J gene: TRBJ1-2; D gene: .; V gene: TRBV4-2; clone size: .
CDR3 DNA: TGTGCCACCAGCAGAGAGGAATCTAGCGGGCCTGTCGAACGGTACTTC; CDR3 protein: CATSREESSGPVERYF; J gene: TRBJ2-7; D gene: TRBD2; V gene: TRBV15; clone size: .
CDR3 DNA: TGTGCCAGCAGTCCCGACCGGACAGTCCTAACAAACACTGGGGCCAACGTCCTGACTTTC; CDR3 protein: CASSPDRTVLTNTGANVLTF; J gene: TRBJ2-6; D gene: .; V gene: TRBV27; clone size: .
CDR3 DNA: TGTGCCACCAGCAGAGGAGGGGGCCGGGGCTATGGCTACACCTTC; CDR3 protein: CATSRGGGRGYGYTF; J gene: TRBJ1-2; D gene: TRBD1; V gene: TRBV15; clone size: once
CDR3 DNA: TGTGCCTGGAGTCTTCCGGACAGGCCTGAAGCTTTCTTT; CDR3 protein: CAWSLPDRPEAFF; J gene: TRBJ1-1; D gene: TRBD1; V gene: TRBV30; clone size: few
CDR3 DNA: TGCGCCAGTTCGACAGGGGCCAACACTGAAGCTTTCTTT; CDR3 protein: CASSTGANTEAFF; J gene: TRBJ1-1; D gene: TRBD1; V gene: TRBV5-1; clone size: few
CDR3 DNA: TGTGCCAGTAGATCGGGACAGGGGGCTAACTATGGCTACACCTTC; CDR3 protein: CASRSGQGANYGYTF; J gene: TRBJ1-2; D gene: TRBD1; V gene: TRBV19; clone size: .
CDR3 DNA: TGCGCCAGCAGCTTGGGTAGAACCTACGAGCAGTACTTC; CDR3 protein: CASSLGRTYEQYF; J gene: TRBJ2-7; D gene: .; V gene: TRBV5-1; clone size: .
CDR3 DNA: TGTGCCAGCTCACTAACCGGGTCGCCGAGGGAGACCCAGTACTTC; CDR3 protein: CASSLTGSPRETQYF; J gene: TRBJ2-5; D gene: .; V gene: TRBV18; clone size: .
CDR3 DNA: TGCGCCAGCAGGCTAGCAGCGGGTGCGGAAGATACGCAGTATTTT; CDR3 protein: CASRLAAGAEDTQYF; J gene: TRBJ2-3; D gene: .; V gene: TRBV5-1; clone size: .
CDR3 DNA: TGTGCCAGCAGTCTGGGAGGGGGGGTCACTGAAGCTTTCTTT; CDR3 protein: CASSLGGGVTEAFF; J gene: TRBJ1-1; D gene: .; V gene: TRBV27; clone size: few
CDR3 DNA: TGTGCCAGCAGCCACGACTACGGCACTTATGGCTACACCTTC; CDR3 protein: CASSHDYGTYGYTF; J gene: TRBJ1-2; D gene: .; V gene: TRBV5-4; clone size: .
CDR3 DNA: TGTGCCAGCAGCGCGAGTGGCTATGGCTACACCTTC; CDR3 protein: CASSASGYGYTF; J gene: TRBJ1-2; D gene: .; V gene: TRBV9; clone size: .
CDR3 DNA: TGTGCCAGCAGTTACTCTGGCGGGAGCCCCTACGAGCAGTACTTC; CDR3 protein: CASSYSGGSPYEQYF; J gene: TRBJ2-7; D gene: TRBD2; V gene: TRBV6-5; clone size: .
CDR3 DNA: TGTGCCAGCGGGGAGAACTATGGCTACACCTTC; CDR3 protein: CASGENYGYTF; J gene: TRBJ1-2; D gene: .; V gene: TRBV6-1; clone size: .
CDR3 DNA: TGTGCCAGTAGTAACCTAGCGGGAGGAGAGACCCAGTACTTC; CDR3 protein: CASSNLAGGETQYF; J gene: TRBJ2-5; D gene: TRBD2; V gene: TRBV19; clone size: .
CDR3 DNA: TGTGCCAGCAGCGTAGCAGCAACGGGATCTGGAAACACCATATATTTT; CDR3 protein: CASSVAATGSGNTIYF; J gene: TRBJ1-3; D gene: .; V gene: TRBV9; clone size: .
CDR3 DNA: TGTGCCAGCAGCTCAAAGGGGGCCGGCACTGAAGCTTTCTTT; CDR3 protein: CASSSKGAGTEAFF; J gene: TRBJ1-1; D gene: TRBD1; V gene: TRBV7-3; clone size: .
CDR3 DNA: TGTGCCAGCAGCTTATCAGGGGCCTACGAGCAGTACTTC; CDR3 protein: CASSLSGAYEQYF; J gene: TRBJ2-7; D gene: .; V gene: TRBV11-2; clone size: .
CDR3 DNA: TGTGCCAGCTCACCAGCAGGGGGGAACTCTGGAAACACCATATATTTT; CDR3 protein: CASSPAGGNSGNTIYF; J gene: TRBJ1-3; D gene: TRBD1; V gene: TRBV18; clone size: once
CDR3 DNA: TGCGCCAGCAGCACAAATCCAGACTGGTCAACTAATGAAAAACTGTTTTTT; CDR3 protein: CASSTNPDWSTNEKLFF; J gene: TRBJ1-4; D gene: .; V gene: TRBV5-1; clone size: .
CDR3 DNA: TGTGCCAGCAGTTACTCGCAGGGGGCCGGGGAGCTGTTTTTT; CDR3 protein: CASSYSQGAGELFF; J gene: TRBJ2-2; D gene: TRBD1; V gene: TRBV6-5; clone size: .
CDR3 DNA: TGCGCCAGCAGAGGACATCTAAATTCACCCCTCCACTTT; CDR3 protein: CASRGHLNSPLHF; J gene: TRBJ1-6; D gene: .; V gene: TRBV10-1; clone size: .
CDR3 DNA: TGCGCCAGCAGCCCCGACGGGATTAGAAGTAATGAGCAGTTCTTC; CDR3 protein: CASSPDGIRSNEQFF; J gene: TRBJ2-1; D gene: .; V gene: TRBV5-1; clone size: .
CDR3 DNA: TGTGCCAGCAGCAACCAGGGGACAATCACTGAAGCTTTCTTT; CDR3 protein: CASSNQGTITEAFF; J gene: TRBJ1-1; D gene: .; V gene: TRBV7-9; clone size: .
CDR3 DNA: TGTGCCACCAGCAGAGACCCAGGGCCTGGGGCCAACGTCCTGACTTTC; CDR3 protein: CATSRDPGPGANVLTF; J gene: TRBJ2-6; D gene: .; V gene: TRBV15; clone size: .
CDR3 DNA: TGTGCCAGCAGCTCACTAGCGGGAGGGCCGAGCACCGGGGAGCTGTTTTTT; CDR3 protein: CASSSLAGGPSTGELFF; J gene: TRBJ2-2; D gene: TRBD2; V gene: TRBV7-7; clone size: .
CDR3 DNA: TGCGCCAGCAGTTCGGGTCTGGAGACCCAGTACTTC; CDR3 protein: CASSSGLETQYF; J gene: TRBJ2-5; D gene: .; V gene: TRBV5-1; clone size: .
CDR3 DNA: TGCGCCAGCAGCCCCGGGACTAGCGGGAGGGTAGAGACCCAGTACTTC; CDR3 protein: CASSPGTSGRVETQYF; J gene: TRBJ2-5; D gene: TRBD2; V gene: TRBV5-1; clone size: once
CDR3 DNA: TGTGCCAGCAGCTTAGAACGGGAGGGGTACGAGCAGTACTTC; CDR3 protein: CASSLEREGYEQYF; J gene: TRBJ2-7; D gene: TRBD2; V gene: TRBV7-6; clone size: few
CDR3 DNA: TGCGCCAGCAGCCGTACAGGGGCCTACGAGCAGTACTTC; CDR3 protein: CASSRTGAYEQYF; J gene: TRBJ2-7; D gene: TRBD1; V gene: TRBV5-1; clone size: once
CDR3 DNA: TGTGCCAGCAGCTTGGTGGGGACTGATAACTATGGCTACACCTTC; CDR3 protein: CASSLVGTDNYGYTF; J gene: TRBJ1-2; D gene: .; V gene: TRBV5-4; clone size: .
CDR3 DNA: TGTGCCAGCAGTTACTCAGCGGGGACCCAGTACTTC; CDR3 protein: CASSYSAGTQYF; J gene: TRBJ2-5; D gene: .; V gene: TRBV6-5; clone size: .
CDR3 DNA: TGCGCCAGCAGGCGGGCCATTCGAGGGGGACAACGGGATGAAAAACTGTTTTTT; CDR3 protein: CASRRAIRGGQRDEKLFF; J gene: TRBJ1-4; D gene: .; V gene: TRBV4-1; clone size: .
CDR3 DNA: TGTGCCAGCAGTGACTTGGGACAGGGGTTGGAACACGAGCAGTACTTC; CDR3 protein: CASSDLGQGLEHEQYF; J gene: TRBJ2-7; D gene: TRBD1; V gene: TRBV2; clone size: .
CDR3 DNA: TGTTCCAGCAGCCCCGACGGGGTGGGAAACTATGGCTACACCTTC; CDR3 protein: CSSSPDGVGNYGYTF; J gene: TRBJ1-2; D gene: .; V gene: TRBV7-9; clone size: .
CDR3 DNA: TGTGCCAGCAGCTTAGATCACAGGGCCGGCACTGAAGCTTTCTTT; CDR3 protein: CASSLDHRAGTEAFF; J gene: TRBJ1-1; D gene: .; V gene: TRBV11-3; clone size: .
CDR3 DNA: TGTGCCAGCAGCTTGGGGGACCCGGGGGTCGAAAAACTGTTTTTT; CDR3 protein: CASSLGDPGVEKLFF; J gene: TRBJ1-4; D gene: .; V gene: TRBV7-6; clone size: few
CDR3 DNA: TGTGCCAGCAGCTTAAGGGCAGGGGCCCCCTACGAGCAGTACTTC; CDR3 protein: CASSLRAGAPYEQYF; J gene: TRBJ2-7; D gene: .; V gene: TRBV7-7; clone size: .